A single TCR beta chain is shown here with its context. The sample comes from a study of T cell repertoires in aging, cancer and after chemotherapy. Overall study context: The full dataset contained several million TCR reads.

This CDR3 spans 12 amino acids. CDR1 is GTSNPN and CDR2 is SVGIG in the germline V gene (reference sequence). Trimming pared 5 bases from V and 4 bases from J, leaving 9 bases between. The template was genomic DNA from peripheral blood, not RNA. Multiplex touch-down PCR with TRB-A/B primers amplified rearranged V-D-J TRB sequences. TCRdb redid the calling of the multiplex PCR reads with MiXCR, one entry per CDR3 protein. The sample gives approximately 2,400 distinct CDR3 sequences, 35% to 50% of which show up once; about 40% is in the top ten. The receptor was isolated from a human donor with a solid tumor. This chain joins TRBV30 and TRBJ1-5; no clear D. Input material: blood. The CDR3 here is CAWSRLNQPQHF. DNA of the CDR3: TGTGCCTGGTCCAGGCTAAATCAGCCCCAGCATTTT. The full variable domain, its missing parts supplied by reference TRBV30 and TRBJ1-5, is SQTIHQWPATLVQPVGSPLSLECTVEGTSNPNLYWYRQAAGRGLQLLFYSVGIGQISSEVPQNLSASRPQDRQFILSSKKLLLSDSGFYLCAWSRLNQPQHFGDGTRLSIL.